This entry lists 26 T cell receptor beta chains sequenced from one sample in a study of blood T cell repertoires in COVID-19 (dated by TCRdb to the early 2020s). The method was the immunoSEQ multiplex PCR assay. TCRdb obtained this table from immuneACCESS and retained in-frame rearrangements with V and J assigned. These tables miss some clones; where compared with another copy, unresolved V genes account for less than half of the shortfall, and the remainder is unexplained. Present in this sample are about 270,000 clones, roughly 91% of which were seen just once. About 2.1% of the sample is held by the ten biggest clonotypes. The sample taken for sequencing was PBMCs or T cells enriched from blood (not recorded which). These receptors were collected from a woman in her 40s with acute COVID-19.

CDR3: CASSPGTGFGLLPYEQYF. CDR3 sequence (DNA): TGTGCCAGCAGCCCCGGGACAGGGTTTGGCCTTCTACCCTACGAGCAGTACTTC. This sequence joins TRBV5-6 and TRBJ2-7; TRBD1 agrees at 9 bases. Germline V gene sequence: CDR1 SGHDT, CDR2 YYEEEE. Unmatched junction bases numbered 16, after V lost 4 bases and J lost 2 bases. This CDR3 comprises 18 residues.

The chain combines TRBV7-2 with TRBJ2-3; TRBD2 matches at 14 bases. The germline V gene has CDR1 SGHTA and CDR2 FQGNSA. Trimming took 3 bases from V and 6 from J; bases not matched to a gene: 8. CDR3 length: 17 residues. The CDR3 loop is CASSFPAGLAGVDTQYF. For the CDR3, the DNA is TGTGCCAGCAGCTTTCCCGCGGGACTAGCGGGAGTTGATACGCAGTATTTT.

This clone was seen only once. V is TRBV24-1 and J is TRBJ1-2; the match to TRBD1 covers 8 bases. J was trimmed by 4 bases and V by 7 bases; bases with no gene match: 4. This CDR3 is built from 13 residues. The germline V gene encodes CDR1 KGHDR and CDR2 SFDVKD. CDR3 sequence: CATRAGGGYGYTF. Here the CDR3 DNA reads TGTGCCACCAGGGCAGGGGGCGGCTATGGCTACACCTTC.

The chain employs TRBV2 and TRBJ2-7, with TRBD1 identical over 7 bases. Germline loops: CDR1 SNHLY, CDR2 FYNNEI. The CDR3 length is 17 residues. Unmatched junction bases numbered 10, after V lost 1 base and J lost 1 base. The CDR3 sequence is CASSEVFGTATSYEQYF. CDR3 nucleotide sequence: TGTGCCAGCAGTGAAGTATTTGGGACAGCCACTTCCTACGAGCAGTACTTC.

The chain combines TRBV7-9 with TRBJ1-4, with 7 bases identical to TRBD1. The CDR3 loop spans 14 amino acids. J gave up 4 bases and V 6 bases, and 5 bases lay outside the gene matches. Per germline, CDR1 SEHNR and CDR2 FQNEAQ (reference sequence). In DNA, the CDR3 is TGTGCCAGCAGGCCCCGGGACAGTAATGAAAAACTGTTTTTT. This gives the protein CASRPRDSNEKLFF.

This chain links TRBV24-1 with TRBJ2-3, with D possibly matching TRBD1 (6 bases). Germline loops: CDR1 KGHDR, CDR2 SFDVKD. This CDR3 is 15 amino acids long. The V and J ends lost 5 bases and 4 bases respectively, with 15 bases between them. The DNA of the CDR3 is TGTGCCACCAGTGCTTCGGGGCAGGGGCCAGATACGCAGTATTTT. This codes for CATSASGQGPDTQYF.

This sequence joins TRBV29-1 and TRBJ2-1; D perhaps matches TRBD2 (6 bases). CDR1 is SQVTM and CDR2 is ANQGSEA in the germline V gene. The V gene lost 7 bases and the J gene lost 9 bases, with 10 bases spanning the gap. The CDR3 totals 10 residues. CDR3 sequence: CSAGGGEQFF. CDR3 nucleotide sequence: TGCAGCGCCGGGGGTGGTGAGCAGTTCTTC.

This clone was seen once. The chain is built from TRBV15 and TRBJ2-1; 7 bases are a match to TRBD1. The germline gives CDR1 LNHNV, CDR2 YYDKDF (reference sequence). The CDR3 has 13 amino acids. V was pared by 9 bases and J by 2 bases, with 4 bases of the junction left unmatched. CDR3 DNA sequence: TGTGCCACGGGGGACAGAGCCTACAATGAGCAGTTCTTC. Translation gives CATGDRAYNEQFF.

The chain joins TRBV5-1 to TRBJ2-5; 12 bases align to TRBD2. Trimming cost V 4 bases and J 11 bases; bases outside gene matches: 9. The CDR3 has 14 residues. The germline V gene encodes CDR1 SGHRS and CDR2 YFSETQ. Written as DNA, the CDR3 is TGCGCCAGCAGCCAAACTAGCGGGGGGTCCAGGCAGTACTTC. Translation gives CASSQTSGGSRQYF.

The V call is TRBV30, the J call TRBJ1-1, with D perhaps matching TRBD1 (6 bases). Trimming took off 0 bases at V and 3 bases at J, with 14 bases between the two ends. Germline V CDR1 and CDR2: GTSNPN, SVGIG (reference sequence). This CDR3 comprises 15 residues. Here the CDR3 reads CAWSVRDTDYTEAFF. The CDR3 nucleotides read TGTGCCTGGAGTGTAAGGGACACCGACTACACTGAAGCTTTCTTT.

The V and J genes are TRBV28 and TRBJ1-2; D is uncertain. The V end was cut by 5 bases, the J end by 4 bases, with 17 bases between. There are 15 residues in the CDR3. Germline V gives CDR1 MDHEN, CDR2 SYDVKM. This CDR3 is CASSPPRGRSYGYTF. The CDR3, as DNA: TGTGCCAGCAGTCCCCCCCGAGGCAGAAGCTATGGCTACACCTTC.

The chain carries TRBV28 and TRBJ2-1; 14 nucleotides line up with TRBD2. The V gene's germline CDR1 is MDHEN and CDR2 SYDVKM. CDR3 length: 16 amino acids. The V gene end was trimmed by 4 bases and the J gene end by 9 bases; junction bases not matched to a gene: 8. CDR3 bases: TGTGCCAGCAGTTCCCCCGGGACTAGCGGGAGCGTTGAGCAGTTCTTC. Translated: CASSSPGTSGSVEQFF.

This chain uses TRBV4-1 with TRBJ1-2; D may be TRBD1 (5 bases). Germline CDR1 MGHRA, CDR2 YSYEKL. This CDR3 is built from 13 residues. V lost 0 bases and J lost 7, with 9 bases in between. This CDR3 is CASSQEQVGGYTF. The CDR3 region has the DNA TGCGCCAGCAGCCAAGAACAGGTTGGTGGCTACACCTTC.

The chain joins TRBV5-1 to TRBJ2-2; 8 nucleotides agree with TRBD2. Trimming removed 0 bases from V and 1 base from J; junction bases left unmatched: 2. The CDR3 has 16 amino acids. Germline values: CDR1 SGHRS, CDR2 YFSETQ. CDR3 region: CASSLVGLVNTGELFF. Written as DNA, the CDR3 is TGCGCCAGCAGCTTGGTGGGACTAGTGAACACCGGGGAGCTGTTTTTT.

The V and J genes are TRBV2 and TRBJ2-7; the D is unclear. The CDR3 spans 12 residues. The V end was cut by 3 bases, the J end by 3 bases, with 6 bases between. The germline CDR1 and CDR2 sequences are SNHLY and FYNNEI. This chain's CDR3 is CASSEAFYEQYF. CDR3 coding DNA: TGTGCCAGCAGTGAGGCTTTCTACGAGCAGTACTTC.

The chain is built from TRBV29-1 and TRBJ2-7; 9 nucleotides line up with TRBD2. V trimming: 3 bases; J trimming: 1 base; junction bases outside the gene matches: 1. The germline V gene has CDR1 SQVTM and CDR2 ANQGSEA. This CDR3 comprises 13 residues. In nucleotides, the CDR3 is TGCAGCGTTGAGACTAGCGGATCCTACGAGCAGTACTTC. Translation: CSVETSGSYEQYF.

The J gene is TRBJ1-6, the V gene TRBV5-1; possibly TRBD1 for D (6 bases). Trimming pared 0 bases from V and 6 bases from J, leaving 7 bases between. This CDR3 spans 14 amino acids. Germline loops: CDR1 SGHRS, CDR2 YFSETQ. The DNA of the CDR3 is TGCGCCAGCAGCTTGGCCAGGGGTAATTCACCCCTCCACTTT. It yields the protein CASSLARGNSPLHF.

The DNA for the CDR3 is TGTGCCAGCAGCCAGGGAGGAGGCCCAGATACGCAGTATTTT. Protein product: CASSQGGGPDTQYF. V is TRBV7-3 and J is TRBJ2-3; a possible D gene is TRBD2 (6 bases). There are 14 residues in the CDR3. The germline V gene has CDR1 SGHTA and CDR2 FQGTGA. V lost 5 bases and J lost 4, with 13 bases in between. Drawing the rest from reference TRBV7-3 and TRBJ2-3, the complete variable domain is GAGVSQTPSNKVTEKGKYVELRCDPISGHTALYWYRQSLGQGPEFLIYFQGTGAADDSGLPNDRFFAVRPEGSVSTLKIQRTERGDSAVYLCASSQGGGPDTQYFGPGTRLTVL.

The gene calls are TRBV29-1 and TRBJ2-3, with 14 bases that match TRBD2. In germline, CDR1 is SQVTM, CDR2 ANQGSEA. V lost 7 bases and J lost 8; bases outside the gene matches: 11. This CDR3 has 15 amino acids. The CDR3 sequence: CSAAPGLAGEGTQYF. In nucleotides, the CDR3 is TGCAGCGCTGCACCGGGACTAGCGGGAGAAGGTACGCAGTATTTT.

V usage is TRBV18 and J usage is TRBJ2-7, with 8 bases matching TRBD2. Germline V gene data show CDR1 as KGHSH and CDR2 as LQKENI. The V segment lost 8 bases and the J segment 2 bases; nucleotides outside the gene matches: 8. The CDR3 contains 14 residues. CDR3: CASGAGGRPYEQYF. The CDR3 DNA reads TGTGCCAGCGGCGCGGGGGGCCGGCCCTACGAGCAGTACTTC.

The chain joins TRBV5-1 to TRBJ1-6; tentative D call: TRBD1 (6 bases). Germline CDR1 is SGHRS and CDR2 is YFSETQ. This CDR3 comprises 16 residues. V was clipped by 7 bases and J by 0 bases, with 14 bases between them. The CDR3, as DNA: TGCGCCAGCGAAAATTCAGGGGACTCCTATAATTCACCCCTCCACTTT. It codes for CASENSGDSYNSPLHF.

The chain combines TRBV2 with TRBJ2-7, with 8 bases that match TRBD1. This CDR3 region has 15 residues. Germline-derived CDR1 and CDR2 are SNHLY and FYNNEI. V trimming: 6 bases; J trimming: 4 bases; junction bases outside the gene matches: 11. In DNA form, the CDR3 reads TGTGCCAGCAGCCCTAACAGGGGGAGCCTTTACGAGCAGTACTTC. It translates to CASSPNRGSLYEQYF.

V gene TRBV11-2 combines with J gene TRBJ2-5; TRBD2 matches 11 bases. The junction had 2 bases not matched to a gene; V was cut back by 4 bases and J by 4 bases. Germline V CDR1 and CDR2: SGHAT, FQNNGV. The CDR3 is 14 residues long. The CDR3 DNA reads TGTGCCAGCAGCTCTAGCGGGAGGCGAGAGACCCAGTACTTC. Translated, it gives CASSSSGRRETQYF. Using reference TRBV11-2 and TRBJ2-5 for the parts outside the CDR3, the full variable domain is EAGVAQSPRYKIIEKRQSVAFWCNPISGHATLYWYQQILGQGPKLLIQFQNNGVVDDSQLPKDRFSAERLKGVDSTLKIQPAKLEDSAVYLCASSSSGRRETQYFGPGTRLLVL.

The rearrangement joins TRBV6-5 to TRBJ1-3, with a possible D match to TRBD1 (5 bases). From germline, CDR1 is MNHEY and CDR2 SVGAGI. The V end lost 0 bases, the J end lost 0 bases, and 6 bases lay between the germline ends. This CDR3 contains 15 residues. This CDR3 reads CASSYSTGSGNTIYF. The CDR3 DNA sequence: TGTGCCAGCAGTTACTCAACAGGCTCTGGAAACACCATATATTTT.

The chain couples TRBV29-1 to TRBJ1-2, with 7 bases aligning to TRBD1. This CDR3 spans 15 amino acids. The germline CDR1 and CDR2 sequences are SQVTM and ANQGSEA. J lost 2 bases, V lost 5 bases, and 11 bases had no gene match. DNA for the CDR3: TGCAGCGTTCCCCCGGGACAGACGGACAACTATGGCTACACCTTC. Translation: CSVPPGQTDNYGYTF. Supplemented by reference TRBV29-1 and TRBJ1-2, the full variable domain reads SAVISQKPSRDICQRGTSLTIQCQVDSQVTMMFWYRQQPGQSLTLIATANQGSEATYESGFVIDKFPISRPNLTFSTLTVSNMSPEDSSIYLCSVPPGQTDNYGYTFGSGTRLTVV.

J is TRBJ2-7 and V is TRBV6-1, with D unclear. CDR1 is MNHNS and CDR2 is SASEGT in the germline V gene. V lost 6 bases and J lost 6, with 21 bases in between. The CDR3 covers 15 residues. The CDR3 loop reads CASRPPSAQAGEQYF. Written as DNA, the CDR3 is TGTGCCAGCAGACCCCCTAGTGCCCAAGCCGGCGAGCAGTACTTC.